This TCR beta chain was captured in a study of blood T cell repertoires in COVID-19. Study-wide background: COVID-19 samples, acute and convalescent, were from the United States, Italy and Spain. Sources were T cells, B-cell-depleted T cells, or PBMCs; the material itself was cDNA or gDNA.

The ends were cut back, 1 base at V and 3 bases at J, with 12 bases in the middle. This CDR3 is built from 15 residues. CDR1 and CDR2 from the germline V gene are LNHDA and SQIVND (reference sequence). Profiled with immunoSEQ multiplex PCR; TCRdb holds only in-frame clones, not every one. The sample lists over 300,000 clones; 86% were seen once. This clone was found a few times. The V and J genes are TRBV19 and TRBJ1-1; D is perhaps TRBD1 (6 bases). Sequencing used peripheral blood. The clonotype was recovered from a woman aged 45-65 years with acute or convalescent COVID-19. CDR3: CASSIVPEGDTEAFF. Written as DNA, the CDR3 is TGTGCCAGTAGTATAGTGCCCGAGGGGGACACTGAAGCTTTCTTT.